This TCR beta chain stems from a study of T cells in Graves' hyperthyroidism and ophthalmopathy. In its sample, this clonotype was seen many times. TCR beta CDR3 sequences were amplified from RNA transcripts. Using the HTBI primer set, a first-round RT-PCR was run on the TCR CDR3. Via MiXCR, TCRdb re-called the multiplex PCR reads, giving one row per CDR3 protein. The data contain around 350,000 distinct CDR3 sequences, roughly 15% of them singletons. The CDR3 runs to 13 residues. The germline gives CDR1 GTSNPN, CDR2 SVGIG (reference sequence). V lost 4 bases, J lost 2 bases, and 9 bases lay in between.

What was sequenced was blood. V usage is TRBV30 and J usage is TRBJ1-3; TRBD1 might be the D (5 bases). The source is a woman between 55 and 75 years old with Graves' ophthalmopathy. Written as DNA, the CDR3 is TGTGCCTGGAAGTTGGGGGCTGGAAACACCATATATTTT. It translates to CAWKLGAGNTIYF.